Listed below are T cell receptor beta chains from one sample, sequenced in a study of blood T cell repertoires in COVID-19. Profiled with immunoSEQ multiplex PCR; TCRdb holds only in-frame clones, not every one. The repertoire includes around 200,000 clones, about 85% of them detected once, and roughly 5% sits in the top ten. What was sequenced was peripheral blood. Receptors originate from a woman older than 75 with acute or convalescent COVID-19. CDR3s include the opening cysteine and the closing phenylalanine or tryptophan. Fields, in order: clone size, V gene, J gene, D gene, CDR3 protein, CDR3 DNA. A D gene is named only where the DNA matches it firmly. Size is stated for part of the rows, as once, few or many counts, or as a class when the clone is expanded.

size: NA
V: TRBV19
J: TRBJ2-7
D: TRBD2
CDR3: CASSKGVGLAGLHDPYEQYF
DNA: TGTGCCAGTAGTAAGGGGGTGGGACTAGCGGGCCTCCACGATCCTTACGAGCAGTACTTC

size: NA
V: TRBV4-1
J: TRBJ2-7
D: NA
CDR3: CASSQLDSAGYEQYF
DNA: TGCGCCAGCAGCCAACTCGACAGCGCAGGCTACGAGCAGTACTTC

size: NA
V: TRBV28
J: TRBJ2-7
D: NA
CDR3: CASSLGLSALSYEQYF
DNA: TGTGCCAGCAGTTTAGGACTCTCTGCCCTTTCCTACGAGCAGTACTTC

size: NA
V: TRBV5-1
J: TRBJ1-6
D: TRBD1
CDR3: CASSLAGQGDSPLHF
DNA: TGCGCCAGCAGCTTGGCCGGGCAGGGGGATTCACCCCTCCACTTT

size: NA
V: TRBV12-3/TRBV12-4
J: TRBJ1-2
D: NA
CDR3: CASSLGMGSGYTF
DNA: TGTGCCAGCAGTTTAGGAATGGGCAGCGGCTACACCTTC

size: NA
V: TRBV7-9
J: TRBJ2-5
D: NA
CDR3: CASRIVTRGVAQETQYF
DNA: TGTGCCAGCAGAATAGTAACTCGGGGAGTCGCCCAAGAGACCCAGTACTTC

size: NA
V: TRBV6-2/TRBV6-3
J: TRBJ1-5
D: TRBD1
CDR3: CASSYPQTGELPQHF
DNA: TGTGCCAGCAGTTACCCCCAGACAGGGGAGCTGCCCCAGCATTTT

size: NA
V: TRBV23-1
J: TRBJ1-1
D: NA
CDR3: CASSQQGLTTEAFF
DNA: TGCGCCAGCAGTCAACAGGGCCTAACGACTGAAGCTTTCTTT

size: NA
V: TRBV15
J: TRBJ1-4
D: TRBD1
CDR3: CATSRQGVTNEKLFF
DNA: TGTGCCACCAGCAGACAGGGGGTAACTAATGAAAAACTGTTTTTT

size: NA
V: TRBV7-2
J: TRBJ2-2
D: NA
CDR3: CASSPRQVGELFF
DNA: TGTGCCAGCAGCCCCCGCCAGGTCGGGGAGCTGTTTTTT

size: NA
V: TRBV19
J: TRBJ2-4
D: TRBD2
CDR3: CASSILAGGPRDIQYF
DNA: TGTGCCAGTAGTATTTTAGCGGGAGGGCCACGAGACATTCAGTACTTC

size: NA
V: TRBV24-1
J: TRBJ2-7
D: TRBD1
CDR3: CATMAGTGAYEQYF
DNA: TGTGCCACCATGGCCGGGACAGGAGCCTACGAGCAGTACTTC

size: NA
V: TRBV6-5
J: TRBJ2-1
D: NA
CDR3: CASSYRGGTYEQFF
DNA: TGTGCCAGCAGTTACAGAGGGGGTACATATGAGCAGTTCTTC

size: NA
V: TRBV6-5
J: TRBJ1-1
D: TRBD1
CDR3: CASSYSTGVTEAFF
DNA: TGTGCCAGCAGTTACTCGACAGGGGTCACTGAAGCTTTCTTT

size: NA
V: TRBV20-1
J: TRBJ2-1
D: NA
CDR3: CSASSPTSPTYNEQFF
DNA: TGCAGTGCTAGTAGCCCCACTAGCCCGACCTACAATGAGCAGTTCTTC

size: NA
V: TRBV11-2
J: TRBJ2-1
D: TRBD2
CDR3: CASSFARIAGGPYNEQFF
DNA: TGTGCCAGCAGCTTTGCAAGGATAGCGGGAGGACCTTACAATGAGCAGTTCTTC

size: NA
V: TRBV6-5
J: TRBJ1-2
D: TRBD1
CDR3: CASRSGQVEIFGYTF
DNA: TGTGCCAGCAGGTCTGGACAGGTGGAAATCTTCGGCTACACCTTC

size: NA
V: TRBV30
J: TRBJ1-2
D: NA
CDR3: CAWGPNRLKGYGYTF
DNA: TGTGCCTGGGGGCCCAACCGCCTTAAGGGGTATGGCTACACCTTC

size: NA
V: TRBV9
J: TRBJ1-1
D: NA
CDR3: CASSALGGALGTEAFF
DNA: TGTGCCAGCAGCGCCCTGGGGGGGGCTCTTGGCACTGAAGCTTTCTTT

size: NA
V: TRBV19
J: TRBJ2-3
D: TRBD2
CDR3: CATSSGFFTDTQYF
DNA: TGTGCCACGTCTAGCGGGTTTTTCACAGATACGCAGTATTTT

size: few
V: TRBV19
J: TRBJ1-5
D: NA
CDR3: CASSMTLLGGPQHF
DNA: TGTGCCAGTAGTATGACCCTCCTCGGAGGACCCCAGCATTTT

size: NA
V: TRBV5-6
J: TRBJ1-2
D: NA
CDR3: CASSLVGEPYGYTF
DNA: TGTGCCAGCAGCTTGGTCGGGGAACCCTATGGCTACACCTTC

size: NA
V: TRBV14
J: TRBJ2-7
D: TRBD1
CDR3: CASSRGTGVNGHEQYF
DNA: TGTGCCAGCAGCCGAGGGACAGGGGTGAATGGCCACGAGCAGTACTTC

size: once
V: TRBV6-2/TRBV6-3
J: TRBJ1-4
D: TRBD1
CDR3: CASSYSILARDRGTANEKLFF
DNA: TGTGCCAGCAGTTACTCGATTCTCGCTCGGGACAGGGGAACAGCTAATGAAAAACTGTTTTTT

size: NA
V: TRBV18
J: TRBJ2-3
D: NA
CDR3: CASSPLDGADTQYF
DNA: TGTGCCAGCTCACCTTTGGACGGGGCAGATACGCAGTATTTT